Shown below are 4 T cell receptor beta chains from a single sample sequenced in a study of T cell responses to AZD1222 COVID-19 vaccine. Clones were read by immunoSEQ multiplex PCR, and TCRdb kept only the in-frame ones, dropping some. The sample has roughly 150,000 clones, approximately 89% seen once. The sample here was peripheral blood, taken on day 0 of MenACWY control vaccination. The source of these receptors is an adult in good health.

The genes are TRBV18 and TRBJ1-3; 11 bases fit TRBD1. With 3 bases clipped from V and 2 bases from J, the junction kept 0 bases outside the gene matches. Germline V gene lookup returns CDR1 KGHSH and CDR2 LQKENI. This CDR3 region has 15 residues. In DNA, the CDR3 is TGTGCCAGCTCACCGGGACAGGGGGCTGGAAACACCATATATTTT. Translating gives CASSPGQGAGNTIYF.

The chain joins TRBV27 to TRBJ2-1, with D perhaps being TRBD1 or TRBD2 (5 bases each). CDR1 MNHEY and CDR2 SMNVEV come from the germline V gene (reference sequence). The CDR3 is 13 amino acids. V lost 2 bases, J lost 5 bases, and 7 bases lay in between. The CDR3, as DNA: TGTGCCAGCAGTTTAAGAGGGGACAATGAGCAGTTCTTC. Its translation is CASSLRGDNEQFF.

The gene calls are TRBV9 and TRBJ1-2; perhaps TRBD1 as D (5 bases). Germline assignment: CDR1 SGDLS and CDR2 YYNGEE. Trimming removed 0 bases from V and 2 bases from J, with 8 bases in between. There are 14 residues in the CDR3. The CDR3 spells CASSVGQGNYGYTF. The CDR3 nucleotides are TGTGCCAGCAGCGTAGGGCAGGGAAACTATGGCTACACCTTC.

The chain carries TRBV5-6 and TRBJ2-7; the D is unclear. Germline assignment: CDR1 SGHDT and CDR2 YYEEEE. V lost 3 bases and J 5 bases, leaving 9 bases between the germline ends. CDR3 size: 12 residues. The CDR3 DNA reads TGTGCCAGCAGCTCCTATATCAACGAGCAGTACTTC. The encoded protein is CASSSYINEQYF.